One TCR beta chain is described in this entry. No antigen is known for it. V dropped 5 bases and J dropped 2; count of bases not matched to a gene: 7. Germline values: CDR1 SGHVS, CDR2 FQNEAQ. The CDR3 spans 16 residues. The entry originates in a study of T cell repertoires in cytomegalovirus infection. Across the whole study: In the study, CMV epitopes included recently identified HLA-C-restricted and well-studied HLA-B-restricted ones. Indications of both CMV infection and matching HLA type were provided by public TCR beta signatures.

Study conclusions and caveats: In two of eight donors, the top clonotype was HLA-C-restricted CMV-specific. Cumulative frequency (of public TCR beta family members) identified carriers of CMV plus the relevant HLA.

From the reads, TCRdb called clonotypes with MiXCR, one entry per CDR3 protein. The sample records about 890,000 distinct CDR3 sequences, 25% to 40% being singletons. This receptor was obtained from a human donor in good health (CMV status not recorded). Some clones in this sample may be carry-over from other donors' samples. Sequencing was performed on cultured CD8+ T cells from PBMCs, taken from culture after CMV antigen stimulation. This chain uses TRBV7-8 with TRBJ2-3; 10 nucleotides line up with TRBD2. CDR3 amino acids: CASSKAGGGFTDTQYF. In nucleotides, the CDR3 is TGTGCCAGCAGCAAAGCGGGGGGGGGATTCACAGATACGCAGTATTTT.